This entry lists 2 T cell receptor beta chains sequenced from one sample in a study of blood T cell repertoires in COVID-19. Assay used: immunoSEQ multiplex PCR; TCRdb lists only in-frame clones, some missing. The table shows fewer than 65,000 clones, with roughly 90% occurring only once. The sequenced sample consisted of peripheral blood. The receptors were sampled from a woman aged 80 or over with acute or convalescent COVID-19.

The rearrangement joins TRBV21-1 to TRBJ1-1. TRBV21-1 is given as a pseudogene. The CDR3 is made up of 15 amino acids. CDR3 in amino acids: CASSKWGRGGPEAFF. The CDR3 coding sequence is TGTGCCAGCAGCAAATGGGGCAGGGGAGGGCCTGAAGCTTTCTTT.

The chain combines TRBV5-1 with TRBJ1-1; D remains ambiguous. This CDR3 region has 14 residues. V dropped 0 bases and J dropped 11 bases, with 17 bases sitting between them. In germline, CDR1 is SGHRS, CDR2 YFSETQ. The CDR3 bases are TGCGCCAGCAGCTTGGAATTGGGCAGGCGGAGGGCTTTCTTT. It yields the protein CASSLELGRRRAFF.